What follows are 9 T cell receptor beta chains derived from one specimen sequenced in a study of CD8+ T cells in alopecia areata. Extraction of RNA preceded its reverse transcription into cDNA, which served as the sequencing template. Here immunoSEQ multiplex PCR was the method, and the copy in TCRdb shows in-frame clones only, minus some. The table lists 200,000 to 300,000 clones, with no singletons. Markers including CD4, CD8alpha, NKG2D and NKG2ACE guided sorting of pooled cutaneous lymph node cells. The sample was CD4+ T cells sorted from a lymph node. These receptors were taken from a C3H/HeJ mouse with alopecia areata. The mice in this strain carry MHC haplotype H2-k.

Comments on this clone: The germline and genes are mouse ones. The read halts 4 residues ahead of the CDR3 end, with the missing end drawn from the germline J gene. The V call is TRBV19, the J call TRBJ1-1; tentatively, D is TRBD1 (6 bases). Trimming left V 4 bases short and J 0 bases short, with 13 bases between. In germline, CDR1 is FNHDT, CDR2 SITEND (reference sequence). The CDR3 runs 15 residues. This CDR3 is CASSPRTAPNTEVFF. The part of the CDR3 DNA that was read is TGTGCCAGCAGTCCTCGGACAGCCCCAAACACA.

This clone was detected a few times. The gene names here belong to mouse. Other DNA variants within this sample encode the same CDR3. CDR3 in amino acids: CAWSLSGAETLYF. The CDR3 bases that were read are TGTGCCTGGAGTCTCTCTGGGGCAGAA. The V call is TRBV31, the J call TRBJ2-3, with D possibly TRBD2 on 5 matching bases. The CDR3 goes on 4 residues after the read ends, and that part is filled in from the germline J gene. From germline, CDR1 is GKSSPN and CDR2 SITVG. Trimming shortened V by 0 bases and J by 3 bases, and 7 bases separated the two germline ends. The CDR3 sequence is 13 residues long.

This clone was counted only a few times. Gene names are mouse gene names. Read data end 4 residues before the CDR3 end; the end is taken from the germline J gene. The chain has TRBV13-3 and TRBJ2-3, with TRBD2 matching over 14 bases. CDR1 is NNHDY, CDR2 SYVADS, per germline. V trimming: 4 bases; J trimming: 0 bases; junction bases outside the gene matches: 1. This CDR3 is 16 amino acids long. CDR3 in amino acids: CASSRDWGGSAETLYF. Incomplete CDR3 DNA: TGTGCCAGCAGTCGGGACTGGGGGGGCAGTGCAGAA.

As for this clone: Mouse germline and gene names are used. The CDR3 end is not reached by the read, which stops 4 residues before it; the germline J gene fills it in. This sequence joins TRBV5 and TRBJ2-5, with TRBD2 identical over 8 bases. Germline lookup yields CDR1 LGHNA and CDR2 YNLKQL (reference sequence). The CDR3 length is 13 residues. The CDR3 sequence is CASSEDWEDTQYF. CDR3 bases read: TGTGCCAGCAGCGAGGACTGGGAAGAC.

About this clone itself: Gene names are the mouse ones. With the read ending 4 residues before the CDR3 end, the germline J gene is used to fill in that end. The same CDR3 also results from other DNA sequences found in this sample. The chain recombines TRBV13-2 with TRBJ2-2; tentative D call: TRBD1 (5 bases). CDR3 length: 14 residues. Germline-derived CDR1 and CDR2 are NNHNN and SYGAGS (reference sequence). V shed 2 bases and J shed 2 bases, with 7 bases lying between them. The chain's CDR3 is CASGEAGNTGQLYF. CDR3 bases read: TGTGCCAGCGGTGAGGCAGGGAACACCGGG.

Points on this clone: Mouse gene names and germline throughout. CDR3 DNA (partial): TGTGCCTGGAGTCTACTGGGGGGATGGGCT. It specifies CAWSLLGGWA. In full, the CDR3 is CAWSLLGGWAEQFF. The chain couples TRBV31 to TRBJ2-1; 9 nucleotides align to TRBD2. From the germline J gene comes the end of the CDR3, since the read stops 4 residues before it. The CDR3 is 14 residues long. Germline V lookup: CDR1 GKSSPN, CDR2 SITVG.

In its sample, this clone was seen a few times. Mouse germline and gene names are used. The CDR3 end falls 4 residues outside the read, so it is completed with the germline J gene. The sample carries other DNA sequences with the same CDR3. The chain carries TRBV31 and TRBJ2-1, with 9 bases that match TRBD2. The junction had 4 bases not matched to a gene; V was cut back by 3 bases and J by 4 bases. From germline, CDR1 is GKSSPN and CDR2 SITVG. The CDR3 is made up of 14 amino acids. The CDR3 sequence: CAWSLGLGYAEQFF. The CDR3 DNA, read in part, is TGTGCCTGGAGCCTGGGACTGGGTTATGCT.

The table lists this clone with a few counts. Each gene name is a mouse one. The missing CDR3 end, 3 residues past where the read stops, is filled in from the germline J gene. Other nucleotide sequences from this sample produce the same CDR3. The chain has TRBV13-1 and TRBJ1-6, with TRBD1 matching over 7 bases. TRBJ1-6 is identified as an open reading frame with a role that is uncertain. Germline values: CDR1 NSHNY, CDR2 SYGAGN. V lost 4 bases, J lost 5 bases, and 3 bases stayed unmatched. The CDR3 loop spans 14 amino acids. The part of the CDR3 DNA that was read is TGTGCCAGCAGTCCCGGGACAGATAATTCGCCC. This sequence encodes CASSPGTDNSP. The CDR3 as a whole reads CASSPGTDNSPLYF.

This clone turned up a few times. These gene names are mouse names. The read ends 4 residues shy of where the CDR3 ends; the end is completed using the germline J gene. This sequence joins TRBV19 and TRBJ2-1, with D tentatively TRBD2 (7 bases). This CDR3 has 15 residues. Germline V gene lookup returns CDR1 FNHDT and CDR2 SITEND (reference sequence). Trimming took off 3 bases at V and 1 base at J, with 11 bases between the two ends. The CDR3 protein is CASSTLGANYAEQFF. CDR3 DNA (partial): TGTGCCAGCAGTACTCTGGGGGCCAACTATGCT.